The clone carrying this T cell receptor (beta chain) was observed a handful of times. The target antigen is unknown. This entry is derived from a study of T-cell memory formation after mild COVID-19. Findings of the study overall: For contracting clones, CD4+ ones sat mainly in CM and EM, CD8+ in EMRA. Several responding clones turned up in pre-infection memory, indicating that cross-reactive memory may have taken part.

UMIs and sample barcodes were carried by the TCR alpha and TCR beta cDNA libraries that 5'RACE produced using constant-segment primers. TCRdb used MiXCR to reprocess the 5' RACE reads, holding one entry per CDR3 protein. Here the sample spans roughly 200,000 distinct CDR3 sequences, 9.5% being singletons. V lost 6 bases, J lost 5 bases, and 13 bases lay in between. CDR1 is SQVTM and CDR2 is ANQGSEA in the germline V gene. There are 12 residues in the CDR3. The sample comprised PBMCs or a T cell subset sorted from them (not recorded which). The TCR comes from a man younger than 30 who had mild COVID-19 (a few samples of this study predate the infection). Cell type and time point are not known. The chain carries TRBV29-1 and TRBJ2-5; D may be TRBD2 (5 bases). The CDR3 nucleotides are TGCAGCGTGGGAGAGGGCTCGGAGACCCAGTACTTC. This encodes CSVGEGSETQYF.